This T cell receptor beta chain was sequenced in a study of radiotherapy plus CTLA-4 blockade in lung cancer. Study findings and constraints: TCR clones from tumors expanded in blood after radiotherapy plus ipilimumab. Interferon-beta, together with early blood T cell clone dynamics, reportedly best predicted response.

Repertoires were generated with immunoSEQ multiplex PCR, while TCRdb's copy carries only in-frame clones and drops some. The data hold more than 30,000 clones, with more than 80% observed a single time. In the case of this clone: Its antigen is still unknown.

The CDR3 is 11 residues long. Germline V gene sequence: CDR1 MNHEY, CDR2 SMNVEV (reference sequence). Deletions cut 6 bases from V and 4 bases from J, with 7 bases between. The input for sequencing was peripheral blood, taken from a patient treated with radiotherapy plus ipilimumab. The V gene is TRBV27, the J gene TRBJ2-7; possibly TRBD1 for D (5 bases). This TCR was sampled from a human donor with non-small cell lung cancer that progressed on radiotherapy plus ipilimumab. DNA of the CDR3: TGTGCCAGCAGGAACAGGTACGAGCAGTACTTC. Translation gives CASRNRYEQYF.